This TCR beta chain is drawn from a study of long-term antiretroviral therapy in people with HIV (dated by TCRdb to between 2021 and 2024). Regarding the complete study: The earliest samples were collected approximately a decade before the 2015 WHO recommendation for immediate ART, a period when ART was typically delayed until CD4 counts fell. The cohort contributed 150 to 200 cryopreserved PBMC samples from about 33 adults with confirmed HIV infection, collected serially over a mean of approximately six years (range 1-12). This retrospective serial study examined whether starting ART and sustained HIV suppression were associated with changes in the composition and diversity of the TRB repertoire in peripheral blood. Test extractions of a monoclonal T-cell line alongside about 30 polyclonal samples showed no cross-contamination during QIAcube processing. Among the 30 to 35 participants with HIV, ten to eleven were female.

Remarks on this clone: Its target antigen remains unknown. It has no much larger one-base neighbor in the sample; base qualities were not kept.

Participants were included only if at least one PBMC sample before ART initiation and at least two post-ART samples were available. Every participant with HIV received treatment in the United States of America. Before DNA extraction, cryopreserved samples of about 0.95-11 million PBMC were thawed and then washed. At the time of the earliest PBMC sample, participants with HIV were aged between roughly 23 and 60 years. PBMC samples were contributed by each participant from 1-4 timepoints before ART initiation and 2-8 timepoints after ART initiation, with a median of 7 samples. For every participant, serial HIV viral load, CD4+ T-cell count, ART history and demographic data were obtained. Using a Qiagen kit on a QIAcube, genomic DNA was extracted from unsorted PBMC, with samples processed in batches of 12. The CDR3 sequence holds 12 residues, the cysteine and phenylalanine included. Of all the DNA, just the CDR3 is kept, 36 bases in frame from base 1. The junction shows trimming of 1 base on V and 7 bases on J, plus 5 bases between the germline ends. CDR1 LNHDA and CDR2 SQIVND are derived from the germline V gene (reference sequence).

The immunoSEQ hsTCRB v3.0 assay was used at survey level resolution for TRB variable region sequencing. TRB sequencing targeted a depth of roughly 40,000-55,000 T-cell genomes per sample. Pooled TRB libraries were sequenced on an Illumina MiSeq with a v3 150-cycle kit. In the source study's methods: Repertoire analysis was performed in R inside a reproducible Nextflow workflow that covered QC, data transformation and analysis. LymphoSeq2, an R package for AIRR-Seq data exploration, was used to implement custom analyses. Several samples that produced fewer than 5000 total TRB sequences were removed, so some 180 HIV repertoires were analyzed. Among the 170 to 200 HIV repertoires that were kept, around 60 were collected before ART initiation and 120 to 140 were collected after ART initiation. Repertoires were downsampled to 5000 TRB nucleotide sequences, with summary statistics averaged over 100 downsampling iterations. Only TRB sequences with CDR3 regions of at least seven amino acids were retained for analysis. A Shannon entropy-derived clonality score and the Gini coefficient were used to measure diversity. In the repertoire networks, any two of the top 5000 CDR3 amino acid sequences were linked whenever the two sequences differed by an edit distance of one. For TRB CDR3 amino acid sequences, antigen specificity groups and MHC restriction were predicted with GLIPH2. CDR3 amino acid sequences were matched against VDJdb and McPAS-TCR to flag known CMV, EBV, HIV or tissue antigen associations. Pre-ART, post-ART and control groups were compared with Wilcoxon signed-rank tests and Holm-Bonferroni correction. The source is immuneACCESS, and TCRdb retained only in-frame sequences with V and J called. Part of the clones is not carried over; for the studies checked, unresolved V genes explain less than half of this, and the remainder is unexplained. V and J calls and clone size are those listed in that table; D and trimming were worked out from the DNA. The sample table shows 20,000 to 25,000 clones, and approximately 79% are seen once. The top ten clonotypes cover 12% of the sample.

The paper as a whole reports these results and caveats: Expanded TRB clones identified before ART initiation dominated the repertoire across all time points, though the dominance fluctuated and decreased in many PLHIV after ART. Narrower CDR3 length ranges were observed in HIV repertoires than in controls, and an antigen-experienced repertoire with only a slight naive shift after ART was suggested by the network structure. Because PBMC availability was limited, only the TCR beta chain was sequenced, with no alpha chain pairing. The samples span the years 2004 to 2017, and the ART regimens used at that time may not be as effective as current regimens. ART initiation was associated with a significant increase in TRB diversity, but diversity stayed significantly below transplant donor controls even after long-term ART. Because cell numbers in pre-ART samples were limited, unsorted PBMC were profiled instead of sorted CD4+ and CD8+ T cells. Inferences about post-ART repertoire changes are limited because no data were available on ART adherence, viral resistance or therapy changes.

Sequences were derived from unsorted PBMCs, sampled about 1.8 years before starting antiretroviral therapy. Recombination connected TRBV19 to TRBJ2-1; the best D guess is TRBD2, with 5 bases matching. The sequence derives from a woman aged 40-49 years with HIV. CDR3 protein: CASSIGENEQFF. The nucleotide sequence reads as follows: TGTGCCAGTAGTATAGGGGAGAATGAGCAGTTCTTC.